This entry describes one T cell receptor (beta chain). Measured with immunoSEQ multiplex PCR; TCRdb has only the in-frame clones, and not every one. This table has fewer than 85,000 clones, around nine tenths appearing once. These data come from a study of T cell responses to AZD1222 COVID-19 vaccine. The CDR3 has 13 amino acids. Germline assignment: CDR1 SGHTA and CDR2 FQGTGA. Trimming took 1 base from V and 1 from J, leaving 1 base between them. This chain links TRBV7-3 with TRBJ2-2; D uncertain. The sequencing used peripheral blood, collected on day 0 of AZD1222 vaccination. The TCR comes from an adult in good health. The CDR3 DNA reads as TGTGCCAGCAGCTTAATGAACACCGGGGAGCTGTTTTTT. Translating gives CASSLMNTGELFF.